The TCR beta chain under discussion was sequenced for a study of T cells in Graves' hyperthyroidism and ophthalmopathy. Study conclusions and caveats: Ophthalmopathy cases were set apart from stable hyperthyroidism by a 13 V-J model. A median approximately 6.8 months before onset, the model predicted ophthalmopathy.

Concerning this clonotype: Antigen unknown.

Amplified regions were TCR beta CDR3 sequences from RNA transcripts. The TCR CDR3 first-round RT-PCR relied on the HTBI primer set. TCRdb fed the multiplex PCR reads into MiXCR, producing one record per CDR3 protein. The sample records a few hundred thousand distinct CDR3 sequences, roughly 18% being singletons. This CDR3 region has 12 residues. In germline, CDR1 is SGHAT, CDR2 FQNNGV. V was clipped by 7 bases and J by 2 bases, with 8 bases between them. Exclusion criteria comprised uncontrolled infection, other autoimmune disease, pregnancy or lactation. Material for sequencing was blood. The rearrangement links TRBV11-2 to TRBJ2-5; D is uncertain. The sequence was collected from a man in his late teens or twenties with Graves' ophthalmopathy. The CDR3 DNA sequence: TGTGCCAGCACCACATATCAAGAGACCCAGTACTTC. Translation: CASTTYQETQYF.